This record concerns one T cell receptor (beta chain) sequence. Its antigen is not identified. These data come from a study of cytomegalovirus exposure and HLA in healthy donors. Study-level points and caveats: V- and J-gene trimming of TCR beta was linked (in a later analysis) to a missense DCLRE1C variant.

It was with 60 Vbeta and 13 Jbeta primers that the PCR ran. Repertoires were generated with immunoSEQ multiplex PCR, while TCRdb's copy carries only in-frame clones and drops some. The profile shows some 90,000 clones, just over 75% of them singletons. V shed 0 bases, J shed 8 bases, and the junction held 2 bases outside the gene matches. Germline V gene data show CDR1 as SGDLS and CDR2 as YYNGEE. The CDR3 has 14 residues. The chain links TRBV9 to TRBJ1-1, with 12 bases matching TRBD1. This TCR was recovered from a man aged 25-40 years in good health and CMV-seronegative. The sequenced material came from PBMCs. CDR3: CASSVGGQGAEAFF. The CDR3 region has the DNA TGTGCCAGCAGCGTAGGGGGACAGGGGGCGGAAGCTTTCTTT.